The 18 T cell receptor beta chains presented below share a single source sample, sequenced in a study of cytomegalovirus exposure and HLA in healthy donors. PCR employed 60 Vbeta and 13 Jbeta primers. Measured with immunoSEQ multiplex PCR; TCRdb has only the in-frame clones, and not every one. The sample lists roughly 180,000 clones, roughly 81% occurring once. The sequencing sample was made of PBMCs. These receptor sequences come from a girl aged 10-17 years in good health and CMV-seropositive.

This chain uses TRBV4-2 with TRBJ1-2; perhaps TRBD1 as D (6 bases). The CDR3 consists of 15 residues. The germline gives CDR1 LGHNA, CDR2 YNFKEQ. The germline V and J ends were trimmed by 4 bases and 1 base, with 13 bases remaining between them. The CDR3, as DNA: TGTGCCAGCAGCCGGAGAGGGGGAATTAACTATGGCTACACCTTC. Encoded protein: CASSRRGGINYGYTF.

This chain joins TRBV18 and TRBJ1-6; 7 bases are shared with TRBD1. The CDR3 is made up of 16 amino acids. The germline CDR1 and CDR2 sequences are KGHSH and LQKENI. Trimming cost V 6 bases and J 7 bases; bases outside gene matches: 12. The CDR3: CASSVEGGPRNSPLHF. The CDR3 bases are TGTGCCAGCTCGGTTGAAGGGGGCCCGAGAAATTCACCCCTCCACTTT.

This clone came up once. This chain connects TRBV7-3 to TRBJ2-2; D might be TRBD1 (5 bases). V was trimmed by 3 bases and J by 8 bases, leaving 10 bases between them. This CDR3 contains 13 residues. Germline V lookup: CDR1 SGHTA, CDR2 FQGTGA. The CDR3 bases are TGTGCCAGCAGCTTCTCCAGGGCGGGGGAGCTGTTTTTT. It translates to CASSFSRAGELFF.

The DNA of the CDR3 is TGTGCCAGCAGTTACTCGCGGATTCAAGAGACCCAGTACTTC. Protein sequence: CASSYSRIQETQYF. V usage is TRBV6-5 and J usage is TRBJ2-5; no clear D. V was clipped by 0 bases and J by 2 bases, with 7 bases between them. Germline CDR1 and CDR2: MNHEY and SVGAGI. The CDR3 extends over 14 amino acids.

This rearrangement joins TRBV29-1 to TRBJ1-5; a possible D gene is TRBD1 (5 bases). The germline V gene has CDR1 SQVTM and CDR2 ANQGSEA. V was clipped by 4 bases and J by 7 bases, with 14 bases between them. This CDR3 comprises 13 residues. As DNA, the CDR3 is TGCAGCGTTGCGGCGGGGCCCGGGCAGCCCCAGCATTTT. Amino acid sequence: CSVAAGPGQPQHF.

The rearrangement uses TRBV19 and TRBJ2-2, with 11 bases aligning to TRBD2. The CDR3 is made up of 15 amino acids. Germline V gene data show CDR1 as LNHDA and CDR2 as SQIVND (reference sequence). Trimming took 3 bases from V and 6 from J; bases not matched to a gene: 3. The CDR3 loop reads CASSILAGGPGELFF. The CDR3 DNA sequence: TGTGCCAGTAGTATTTTAGCGGGGGGGCCCGGGGAGCTGTTTTTT.

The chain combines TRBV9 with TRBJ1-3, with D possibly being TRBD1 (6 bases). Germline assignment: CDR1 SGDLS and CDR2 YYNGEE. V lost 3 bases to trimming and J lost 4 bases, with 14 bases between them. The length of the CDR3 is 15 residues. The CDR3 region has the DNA TGTGCCAGCAGCGCCCACGGGGACATCGGAAACACCATATATTTT. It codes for CASSAHGDIGNTIYF.

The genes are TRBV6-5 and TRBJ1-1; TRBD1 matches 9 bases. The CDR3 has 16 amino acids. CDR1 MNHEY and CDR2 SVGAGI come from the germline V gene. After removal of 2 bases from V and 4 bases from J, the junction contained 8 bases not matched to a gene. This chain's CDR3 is CASSYLLGQGTTEAFF. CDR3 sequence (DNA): TGTGCCAGCAGTTACCTACTGGGACAGGGAACCACTGAAGCTTTCTTT.

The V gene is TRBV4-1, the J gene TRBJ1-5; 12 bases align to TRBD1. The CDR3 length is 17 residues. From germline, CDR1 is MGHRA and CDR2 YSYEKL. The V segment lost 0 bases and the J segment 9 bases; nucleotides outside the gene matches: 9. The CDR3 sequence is CASSQDPGQGAARPQHF. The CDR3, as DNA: TGCGCCAGCAGCCAAGATCCGGGACAGGGGGCCGCTAGGCCCCAGCATTTT.

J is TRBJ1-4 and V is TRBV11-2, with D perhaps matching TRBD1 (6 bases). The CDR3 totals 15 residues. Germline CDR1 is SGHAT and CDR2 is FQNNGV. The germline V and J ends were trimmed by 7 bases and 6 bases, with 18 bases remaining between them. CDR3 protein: CASNNVQGIDEKLFF. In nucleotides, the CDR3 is TGTGCCAGCAACAACGTACAGGGAATTGATGAAAAACTGTTTTTT.

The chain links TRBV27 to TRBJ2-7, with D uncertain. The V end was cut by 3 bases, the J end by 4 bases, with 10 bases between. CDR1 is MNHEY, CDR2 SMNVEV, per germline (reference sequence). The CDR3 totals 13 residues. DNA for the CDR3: TGTGCCAGCAGTTTTACAATGTCGTACGAGCAGTACTTC. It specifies CASSFTMSYEQYF.

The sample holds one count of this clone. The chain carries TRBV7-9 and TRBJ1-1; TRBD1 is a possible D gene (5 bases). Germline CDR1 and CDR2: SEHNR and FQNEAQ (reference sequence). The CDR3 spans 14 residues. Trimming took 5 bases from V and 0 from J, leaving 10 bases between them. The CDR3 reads CASSPSGVNTEAFF. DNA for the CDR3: TGTGCCAGCAGCCCTTCGGGGGTGAACACTGAAGCTTTCTTT.

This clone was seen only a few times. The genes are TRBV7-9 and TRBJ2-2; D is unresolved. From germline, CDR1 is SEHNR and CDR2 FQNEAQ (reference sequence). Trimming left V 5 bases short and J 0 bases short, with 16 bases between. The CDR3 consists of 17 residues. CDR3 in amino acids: CASSLDQSIANTGELFF. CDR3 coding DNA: TGTGCCAGCAGCCTAGACCAATCCATAGCGAACACCGGGGAGCTGTTTTTT.

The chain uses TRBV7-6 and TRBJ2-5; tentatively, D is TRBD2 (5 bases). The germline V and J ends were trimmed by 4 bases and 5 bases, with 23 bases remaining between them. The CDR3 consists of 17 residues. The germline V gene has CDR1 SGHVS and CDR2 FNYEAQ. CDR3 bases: TGTGCCAGCAGCTCTCAAACCGGGGTAGTAGCGCGGGAGACCCAGTACTTC. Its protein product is CASSSQTGVVARETQYF. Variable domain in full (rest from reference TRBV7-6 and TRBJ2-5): GAGVSQSPRYKVTKRGQDVALRCDPISGHVSLYWYRQALGQGPEFLTYFNYEAQQDKSGLPNDRFSAERPEGSISTLTIQRTEQRDSAMYRCASSSQTGVVARETQYFGPGTRLLVL.

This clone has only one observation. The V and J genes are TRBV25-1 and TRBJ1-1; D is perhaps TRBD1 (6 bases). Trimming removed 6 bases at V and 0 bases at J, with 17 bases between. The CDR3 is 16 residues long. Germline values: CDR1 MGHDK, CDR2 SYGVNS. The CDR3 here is CASSPGALFMNTEAFF. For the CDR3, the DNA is TGTGCCAGCAGCCCAGGGGCCCTTTTTATGAACACTGAAGCTTTCTTT.

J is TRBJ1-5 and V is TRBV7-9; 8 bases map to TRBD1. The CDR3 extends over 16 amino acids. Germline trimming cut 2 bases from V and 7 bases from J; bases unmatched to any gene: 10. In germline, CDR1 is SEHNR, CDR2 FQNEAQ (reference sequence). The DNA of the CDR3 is TGTGCCAGCAGCTTAATTGGCAGGGGGCAGGAACAGCCCCAGCATTTT. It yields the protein CASSLIGRGQEQPQHF.

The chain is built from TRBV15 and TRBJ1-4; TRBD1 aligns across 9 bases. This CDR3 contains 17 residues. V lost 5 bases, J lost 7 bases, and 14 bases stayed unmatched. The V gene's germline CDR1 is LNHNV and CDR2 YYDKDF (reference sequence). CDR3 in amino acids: CATSGPGQGLPGEKLFF. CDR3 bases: TGTGCCACCAGCGGCCCGGGACAGGGTCTGCCTGGTGAAAAACTGTTTTTT.

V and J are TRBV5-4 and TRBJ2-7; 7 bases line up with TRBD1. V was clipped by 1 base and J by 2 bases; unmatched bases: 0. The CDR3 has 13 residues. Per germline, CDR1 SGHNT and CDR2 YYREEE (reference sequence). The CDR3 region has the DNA TGTGCCAGCAGCTTGCAGGGGGCCTACGAGCAGTACTTC. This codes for CASSLQGAYEQYF. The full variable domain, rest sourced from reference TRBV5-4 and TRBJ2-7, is ETGVTQSPTHLIKTRGQQVTLRCSSQSGHNTVSWYQQALGQGPQFIFQYYREEENGRGNFPPRFSGLQFPNYSSELNVNALELDDSALYLCASSLQGAYEQYFGPGTRLTVT.